This TCR beta chain appears in the sequencing data of a study of cytomegalovirus exposure and HLA in healthy donors. PCR employed 60 Vbeta and 13 Jbeta primers. Using immunoSEQ multiplex PCR, the repertoire was profiled, and TCRdb retains in-frame clones only, with some absent. This table holds some 130,000 clones, nearly 80% found once. Study-level points and caveats: Productive rates of about 87% or about 30% were seen for most TCR beta V segments in an earlier analysis. The authors assumed roughly uniform sequencing depth across donors for presence/absence analyses.

Worth noting for this clone: Its antigen is unknown.

Sequences were obtained from PBMCs. This TCR came from a man aged 25-40 years in good health and CMV-seronegative.

The CDR3 region is CDGLAGVSEQYF. The CDR3 region has the DNA TGTGACGGACTAGCGGGAGTGTCCGAGCAGTACTTC. This chain uses TRBV7-9 with TRBJ2-7; 13 positions agree with TRBD2. The germline CDR1 and CDR2 sequences are SEHNR and FQNEAQ (reference sequence). The CDR3 is 12 residues long.